This entry lists 20 T cell receptor beta chains sequenced from one sample in a study of identifying expanded T cells in peripheral blood. The assay was immunoSEQ multiplex PCR, and TCRdb's table has in-frame clones only and misses some. The sample has 100,000 to 150,000 clones, about 86% seen once. Sequenced: blood. The origin of the receptors is a person aged 18 to 70 in good health.

V and J are TRBV25-1 and TRBJ1-6; possible D gene TRBD1, 5 bases. Germline V gene data show CDR1 as MGHDK and CDR2 as SYGVNS. V lost 2 bases and J lost 7, with 9 bases in between. CDR3 length: 14 amino acids. The CDR3 DNA reads TGTGCCAGCAGTGAACAGGGAGGAAATTCACCCCTCCACTTT. Amino acid sequence: CASSEQGGNSPLHF. The variable domain in full, completed from reference TRBV25-1 and TRBJ1-6, reads EADIYQTPRYLVIGTGKKITLECSQTMGHDKMYWYQQDPGMELHLIHYSYGVNSTEKGDLSSESTVSRIRTEHFPLTLESARPSHTSQYLCASSEQGGNSPLHFGNGTRLTVT.

The chain has TRBV11-2 and TRBJ2-1, with 9 positions matching TRBD1. The V gene end was trimmed by 5 bases and the J gene end by 7 bases; junction bases not matched to a gene: 9. Looked up from germline, CDR1 is SGHAT and CDR2 is FQNNGV. CDR3 length equals 15 residues. As DNA, the CDR3 is TGTGCCAGCAGCAGCGGACAGGGGCTCCAAAATGAGCAGTTCTTC. Its protein product is CASSSGQGLQNEQFF. Full variable domain (missing parts from reference TRBV11-2 and TRBJ2-1): EAGVAQSPRYKIIEKRQSVAFWCNPISGHATLYWYQQILGQGPKLLIQFQNNGVVDDSQLPKDRFSAERLKGVDSTLKIQPAKLEDSAVYLCASSSGQGLQNEQFFGPGTRLTVL.

The chain combines TRBV19 with TRBJ1-1; maybe TRBD1 (5 bases). The V end lost 5 bases, the J end lost 1 base, and 11 bases lay between the germline ends. The CDR3 has 14 amino acids. CDR1 is LNHDA and CDR2 is SQIVND in the germline V gene (reference sequence). The CDR3 DNA is TGTGCCAGTAGTGTCGACAGTCGGAACACTGAAGCTTTCTTT. Amino acids: CASSVDSRNTEAFF.

This rearrangement joins TRBV7-2 to TRBJ2-2; D possibly corresponds to TRBD1 (5 bases). Looked up from germline, CDR1 is SGHTA and CDR2 is FQGNSA. V was clipped by 3 bases and J by 3 bases, with 14 bases between them. CDR3 length: 16 amino acids. Here the CDR3 DNA reads TGTGCCAGCAGCTTCTACGGCAGGGCGGACACCGGGGAGCTGTTTTTT. Its protein is CASSFYGRADTGELFF.

This chain links TRBV6-5 with TRBJ1-3, with 7 bases aligning to TRBD1. The V gene's germline CDR1 is MNHEY and CDR2 SVGAGI. The CDR3 spans 15 residues. V lost 0 bases and J lost 4; bases outside the gene matches: 3. The CDR3 bases are TGTGCCAGCAGTTACTCGACAGGGTCAGGAAACACCATATATTTT. Translated: CASSYSTGSGNTIYF.

The table lists this clone with a few counts. This chain joins TRBV6-4 and TRBJ1-5; D unclear. Deletions cut 3 bases from V and 4 bases from J, with 7 bases between. The germline V gene encodes CDR1 MRHNA and CDR2 SNTAGT. The CDR3 extends over 13 amino acids. CDR3 in DNA: TGTGCCAGCAGTGAACAACGGAATCAGCCCCAGCATTTT. The encoded protein is CASSEQRNQPQHF.

V and J are TRBV5-4 and TRBJ2-3; either TRBD1 or TRBD2 may fit D (5 bases each). The germline V gene encodes CDR1 SGHNT and CDR2 YYREEE (reference sequence). V lost 4 bases and J lost 5, with 20 bases in between. This CDR3 is built from 16 residues. The CDR3 sequence: CASSLAPGPHRDTQYF. CDR3 coding DNA: TGTGCCAGCAGCCTAGCTCCGGGACCCCACCGAGATACGCAGTATTTT.

This sequence joins TRBV5-1 and TRBJ1-4; D is undetermined. Germline CDR1 SGHRS, CDR2 YFSETQ. V lost 0 bases and J 4 bases, leaving 4 bases between the germline ends. The CDR3 sequence is 13 residues long. The CDR3 DNA reads as TGCGCCAGCAGCTTGGCCGGTAATGAAAAACTGTTTTTT. Its translation is CASSLAGNEKLFF.

This chain uses TRBV7-7 with TRBJ2-1, with D possibly being TRBD1 or TRBD2 (5 bases each). CDR1 and CDR2 from the germline V gene are SSHAT and FNYEAQ (reference sequence). The CDR3 runs to 16 residues. V was pared by 5 bases and J by 1 base, with 15 bases between. The CDR3 DNA sequence: TGTGCCAGCAGCCCCTTTGGGGGAGCTTCCTACAATGAGCAGTTCTTC. Its protein product is CASSPFGGASYNEQFF.

V usage is TRBV5-6 and J usage is TRBJ1-3; unclear D gene. Trimming stripped 2 bases from V and 2 bases from J, with 11 bases between. In germline, CDR1 is SGHDT, CDR2 YYEEEE. The CDR3 has 15 amino acids. The CDR3 region has the DNA TGTGCCAGCAGCTTTTTGGAGGCAACTGGAAACACCATATATTTT. Protein product: CASSFLEATGNTIYF.

The rearrangement joins TRBV6-6 to TRBJ2-5, with 8 bases identical to TRBD2. The CDR3 has 13 residues. CDR1 MNHNY and CDR2 SVGAGI come from the germline V gene (reference sequence). V dropped 7 bases and J dropped 4; count of bases not matched to a gene: 5. The CDR3 nucleotides read TGTGCCAGCACGATAACTAGCGGAGAGACCCAGTACTTC. Its protein product is CASTITSGETQYF.

The J gene is TRBJ2-2, the V gene TRBV9, with 9 bases that match TRBD2. CDR1 SGDLS and CDR2 YYNGEE come from the germline V gene. V shed 0 bases and J 2 bases; nucleotides not matched to a gene: 5. The CDR3 length is 17 residues. CDR3 protein: CASSVGGRALNTGELFF. The DNA of the CDR3 is TGTGCCAGCAGCGTAGGCGGGAGGGCTCTTAACACCGGGGAGCTGTTTTTT.

The chain combines TRBV10-1 with TRBJ2-3; D is undetermined. CDR1 is WNHNN, CDR2 SYGVQD, per germline (reference sequence). The CDR3 contains 13 residues. The V gene lost 2 bases and the J gene lost 0 bases, with 3 bases spanning the gap. The CDR3 DNA sequence: TGCGCCAGCAGTGAGGACAGCACAGATACGCAGTATTTT. Protein sequence: CASSEDSTDTQYF.

The V gene is TRBV19, the J gene TRBJ2-5, with unresolved D. CDR3 length: 13 amino acids. V was cut by 3 bases and J by 1 base, with 6 bases left in between. Germline V gene lookup returns CDR1 LNHDA and CDR2 SQIVND (reference sequence). The CDR3 protein is CASSIGSQETQYF. The CDR3 bases are TGTGCCAGTAGTATCGGCAGCCAAGAGACCCAGTACTTC.

The J gene is TRBJ1-2, the V gene TRBV11-2; D is uncertain. V was shortened by 5 bases and J by 2 bases, with 12 bases between the two germline ends. The CDR3 runs to 14 residues. Germline-derived CDR1 and CDR2 are SGHAT and FQNNGV. Here the CDR3 reads CASSPTEPNYGYTF. The CDR3 bases are TGTGCCAGCAGCCCCACCGAGCCGAACTATGGCTACACCTTC. The full variable domain, in which reference TRBV11-2 and TRBJ1-2 provide the parts outside the CDR3, is EAGVAQSPRYKIIEKRQSVAFWCNPISGHATLYWYQQILGQGPKLLIQFQNNGVVDDSQLPKDRFSAERLKGVDSTLKIQPAKLEDSAVYLCASSPTEPNYGYTFGSGTRLTVV.

This chain uses TRBV27 with TRBJ1-1; D is perhaps TRBD1 (6 bases). Deletions cut 6 bases from V and 1 base from J, with 9 bases between. This CDR3 contains 13 residues. CDR1 and CDR2 (germline): MNHEY, SMNVEV (reference sequence). The CDR3 DNA reads as TGTGCCAGCAGATTGGGACAGAACACTGAAGCTTTCTTT. Amino acids: CASRLGQNTEAFF.

The chain couples TRBV7-8 to TRBJ2-2, with TRBD1 matching over 9 bases. CDR1 and CDR2 (germline): SGHVS, FQNEAQ. The CDR3 extends over 16 amino acids. Germline trimming cut 4 bases from V and 7 bases from J; bases unmatched to any gene: 10. The CDR3 region is CASSSQPGQGSGELFF. CDR3 coding DNA: TGTGCCAGCAGCTCCCAGCCGGGACAGGGTAGCGGGGAGCTGTTTTTT.

This chain connects TRBV10-1 to TRBJ2-7; TRBD1 or TRBD2 may be the D gene (6 bases each). Per the germline V gene, CDR1 is WNHNN and CDR2 is SYGVQD (reference sequence). V was shortened by 11 bases and J by 5 bases, with 22 bases between the two germline ends. This CDR3 spans 14 amino acids. The CDR3 loop reads CARDRGERDHEQYF. In nucleotides, the CDR3 is TGCGCCCGTGATAGGGGGGAAAGGGACCACGAGCAGTACTTC.

The chain has TRBV4-3 and TRBJ1-2; the D is unclear. The CDR3 contains 14 residues. The germline V gene encodes CDR1 LGHNA and CDR2 YSLEER. V dropped 0 bases and J dropped 8 bases, with 13 bases sitting between them. The CDR3 DNA follows: TGCGCCAGCAGCCAAGAGACGGCCCGAGGAGGCTACACCTTC. Translation: CASSQETARGGYTF.

The chain links TRBV7-9 to TRBJ1-2; possibly TRBD1 for D (5 bases). Germline CDR1 is SEHNR and CDR2 is FQNEAQ (reference sequence). Trimming left V 6 bases short and J 4 bases short, with 12 bases between. The CDR3 contains 13 residues. The CDR3 nucleotides are TGTGCCAGCAGTTCAGGGAGGGTCTATGGCTACACCTTC. This gives the protein CASSSGRVYGYTF.